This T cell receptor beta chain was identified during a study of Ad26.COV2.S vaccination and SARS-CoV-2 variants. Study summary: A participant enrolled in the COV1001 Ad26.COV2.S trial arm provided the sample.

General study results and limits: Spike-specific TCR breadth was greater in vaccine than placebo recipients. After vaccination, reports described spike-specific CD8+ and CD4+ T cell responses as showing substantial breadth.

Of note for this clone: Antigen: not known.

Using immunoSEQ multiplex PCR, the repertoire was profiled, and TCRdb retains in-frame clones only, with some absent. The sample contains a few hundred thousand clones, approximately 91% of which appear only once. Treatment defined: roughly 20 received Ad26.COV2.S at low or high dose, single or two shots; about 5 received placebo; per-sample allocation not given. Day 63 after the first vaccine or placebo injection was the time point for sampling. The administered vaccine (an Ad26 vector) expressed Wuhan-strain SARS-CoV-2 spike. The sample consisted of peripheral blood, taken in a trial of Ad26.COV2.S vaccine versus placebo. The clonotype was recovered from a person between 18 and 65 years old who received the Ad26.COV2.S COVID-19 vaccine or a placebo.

As DNA, the CDR3 is TGTGCCAGCAGCAAAAAAAGATTGCGGGGTCTCTGCTACGAGCAGTACTTC. Translating gives CASSKKRLRGLCYEQYF. The chain couples TRBV21-1 to TRBJ2-7; TRBD2, as called in the table, went unchecked against the DNA. TRBV21-1 is recorded as a pseudogene. There are 17 residues in the CDR3.